Detailed here is one TCR beta chain. No antigen is known for it. The sample originates from a study of graft-versus-host responses after intestinal transplantation. Study-level information: As for transplant type, recipients had multivisceral, liver-intestinal, or isolated intestinal grafts.

CDR1 is LGHNA and CDR2 is YNFKEQ in the germline V gene. Germline trimming cut 0 bases from V and 12 bases from J; bases unmatched to any gene: 11. The CDR3 is 15 amino acids. Measured with immunoSEQ multiplex PCR; TCRdb has only the in-frame clones, and not every one. This sample has 96,000 or so clones; roughly 90% occur once, and the top ten carry around 0.17%. The source is a human donor who received an intestinal transplant. The specimen comprised unstimulated CD4+ T cells sorted from spleen or lymph node cells, sampled before intestinal transplant. V is TRBV4-2 and J is TRBJ2-7; TRBD1 aligns across 10 bases. The DNA for the CDR3 is TGTGCCAGCAGCCAAGATTTTGAGACAGGGGGCCGGAGGTACTTC. Translated, it gives CASSQDFETGGRRYF.